The 26 T cell receptor beta chains below were found in one sample sequenced in a study of blood T cell repertoires in COVID-19 (dated by TCRdb to about 2020). The method behind the library was the immunoSEQ multiplex PCR assay. The immuneACCESS repertoire file appears here via TCRdb, limited to in-frame rearrangements. These files lack a portion of the clones; in checked studies, under half of the deficit traces to unresolved V genes, and the cause of the others is not known. This sample holds about 70,000 clones; around three quarters were observed only once. The ten largest clones represent 25% to 30% of the sample. The sample comprised peripheral blood. These TCRs come from an elderly woman with active or convalescent COVID-19.

This chain connects TRBV27 to TRBJ2-3; the D gene is possibly TRBD1 (7 bases). The germline V gene has CDR1 MNHEY and CDR2 SMNVEV (reference sequence). CDR3 length: 14 amino acids. Trimming took 4 bases from V and 6 from J, leaving 14 bases between them. The CDR3 region has the DNA TGTGCCAGCAGTTCCAGGGGGAGGCCGGATACGCAGTATTTT. It yields the protein CASSSRGRPDTQYF.

In this sample, this clone turned up a few times. V is TRBV6-5 and J is TRBJ2-7, with TRBD1 matching 10 bases. The CDR3 is made up of 15 amino acids. Germline values: CDR1 MNHEY, CDR2 SVGAGI. Trimming took 6 bases from V and 3 from J; bases not matched to a gene: 8. CDR3 in DNA: TGTGCCAGCAGGAGACAGGGGGCGGGTGTCTACGAGCAGTACTTC. This encodes CASRRQGAGVYEQYF.

CDR3 DNA sequence: TGTGCCAGCAGCTCCCACGGGGCTAGCGGGGGGGTAGACGAGCAGTACTTC. Its protein product is CASSSHGASGGVDEQYF. The V call is TRBV7-2, the J call TRBJ2-7; 12 positions match TRBD2. The CDR3 consists of 17 residues. J lost 5 bases, V lost 4 bases, and 12 bases had no gene match. Germline CDR1 SGHTA, CDR2 FQGNSA.

J is TRBJ2-1 and V is TRBV7-9, with 10 positions matching TRBD2. The V gene's germline CDR1 is SEHNR and CDR2 FQNEAQ (reference sequence). V gave up 5 bases and J gave up 6 bases; unmatched junction bases: 4. The CDR3 has 14 amino acids. The CDR3 sequence is CASSHLAGVNEQFF. CDR3 bases: TGTGCCAGCAGCCACCTAGCGGGGGTCAATGAGCAGTTCTTC.

This sequence joins TRBV7-8 and TRBJ1-1, with a tentative D call TRBD1 (6 bases). CDR1 is SGHVS, CDR2 FQNEAQ, per germline. The CDR3 extends over 16 amino acids. The V gene lost 2 bases and the J gene lost 5 bases, with 18 bases spanning the gap. The CDR3 sequence is CASSLLTGGPGTEAFF. The CDR3 DNA is TGTGCCAGCAGCTTACTCACGGGGGGCCCGGGTACTGAAGCTTTCTTT. Drawing the rest from reference TRBV7-8 and TRBJ1-1, the complete variable domain is GAGVSQSPRYKVAKRGQDVALRCDPISGHVSLFWYQQALGQGPEFLTYFQNEAQLDKSGLPSDRFFAERPEGSVSTLKIQRTQQEDSAVYLCASSLLTGGPGTEAFFGQGTRLTVV.

The V gene is TRBV7-2, the J gene TRBJ2-1; 14 bases map to TRBD2. CDR3 size: 16 residues. V lost 4 bases, J lost 11 bases, and 10 bases stayed unmatched. Germline V gene lookup returns CDR1 SGHTA and CDR2 FQGNSA. For the CDR3, the DNA is TGTGCCAGCAGCTCCATGGGACTAGCGGGGGCCGAGAAGCAGTTCTTC. Its translation is CASSSMGLAGAEKQFF.

The V and J genes are TRBV7-9 and TRBJ2-3, with 7 bases that match TRBD1. The CDR3 covers 15 residues. V dropped 4 bases and J dropped 1; count of bases not matched to a gene: 5. Per germline, CDR1 SEHNR and CDR2 FQNEAQ (reference sequence). CDR3 sequence: CASSSRQGRTDTQYF. The CDR3 nucleotides read TGTGCCAGCAGCTCCCGACAGGGCCGCACAGATACGCAGTATTTT.

The chain carries TRBV7-3 and TRBJ2-3, with D perhaps TRBD2 (5 bases). V gave up 6 bases and J gave up 2 bases, with 12 bases separating them. The length of the CDR3 is 14 residues. From germline, CDR1 is SGHTA and CDR2 FQGTGA. The CDR3 loop is CASRGEGATDTQYF. CDR3 DNA: TGTGCCAGCAGGGGTGAGGGTGCCACAGATACGCAGTATTTT.

This clone was counted a single time. The chain combines TRBV6-1 with TRBJ1-1; D not resolved. Germline-derived CDR1 and CDR2 are MNHNS and SASEGT. CDR3 length: 14 residues. V was pared by 0 bases and J by 4 bases, with 9 bases between. This CDR3 is CASSEARGGTEAFF. The CDR3 bases are TGTGCCAGCAGTGAAGCGAGAGGTGGCACTGAAGCTTTCTTT.

This chain links TRBV18 with TRBJ1-1, with D possibly matching TRBD1 (6 bases). Germline V lookup: CDR1 KGHSH, CDR2 LQKENI. This CDR3 contains 13 residues. Trimming removed 5 bases from V and 8 bases from J, with 15 bases in between. CDR3 sequence: CASSATGPPEAFF. CDR3 nucleotides: TGTGCCAGCTCAGCGACAGGACCCCCGGAAGCTTTCTTT.

The chain is built from TRBV18 and TRBJ2-2; 11 nucleotides align to TRBD2. Germline V CDR1 and CDR2: KGHSH, LQKENI. V lost 3 bases and J lost 6; bases outside the gene matches: 24. The CDR3 loop spans 22 amino acids. In DNA form, the CDR3 reads TGTGCCAGCTCACCCCGAAACATACCGGGACTAGCGGCCATGGTCTGGGCCGGGGAGCTGTTTTTT. Translated, it gives CASSPRNIPGLAAMVWAGELFF.

This chain connects TRBV4-3 to TRBJ1-2; D perhaps matches TRBD1 (6 bases). CDR3 length: 14 residues. The V end lost 3 bases, the J end lost 8 bases, and 16 bases lay between the germline ends. CDR1 and CDR2 (germline): LGHNA, YSLEER. The CDR3, as DNA: TGCGCCAGCAGCCAGTTACAGGGTGGCCACGGCTACACCTTC. This translates into CASSQLQGGHGYTF.

This clone was recorded only once. The rearrangement links TRBV19 to TRBJ1-6; 9 bases align to TRBD1. The CDR3 is 13 residues long. Germline trimming cut 6 bases from V and 9 bases from J; bases unmatched to any gene: 3. Germline V gives CDR1 LNHDA, CDR2 SQIVND (reference sequence). The CDR3 here is CASRDRGGSPLHF. The CDR3 DNA reads TGTGCCAGTAGAGACAGGGGGGGTTCACCCCTCCACTTT.

In its sample, this clone was seen once. The same CDR3 arises from other DNA sequences in this sample as well. The chain joins TRBV30 to TRBJ1-6; the match to TRBD1 covers 7 bases. This CDR3 has 16 amino acids. Germline V gene sequence: CDR1 GTSNPN, CDR2 SVGIG (reference sequence). V trimming: 7 bases; J trimming: 6 bases; junction bases outside the gene matches: 15. The CDR3 nucleotides are TGTGCCTCGACCGCGACATCCGGGACAGCTAATTCACCCCTCCACTTT. Amino acids: CASTATSGTANSPLHF.

This rearrangement joins TRBV9 to TRBJ1-2, with 9 bases aligning to TRBD1. CDR3 length: 19 residues. The ends lost 5 bases at V and 4 bases at J; junction bases unmatched: 21. From germline, CDR1 is SGDLS and CDR2 YYNGEE. As DNA, the CDR3 is TGTGCCAGCAGTGGAAAAGTGGACAGGGGTTCGTTCGGGAGCTATGGCTACACCTTC. It codes for CASSGKVDRGSFGSYGYTF.

V and J are TRBV7-9 and TRBJ1-3; 7 nucleotides align to TRBD1. From germline, CDR1 is SEHNR and CDR2 FQNEAQ (reference sequence). The ends lost 6 bases at V and 0 bases at J; junction bases unmatched: 5. The CDR3 is 15 residues long. CDR3 loop: CASREGARSGNTIYF. CDR3 DNA: TGTGCCAGCAGAGAGGGGGCCCGCTCTGGAAACACCATATATTTT.

This clone was seen only a few times. The chain joins TRBV9 to TRBJ2-5; 7 positions match TRBD1. CDR1 SGDLS and CDR2 YYNGEE come from the germline V gene. The CDR3 contains 14 residues. V trimming: 8 bases; J trimming: 5 bases; junction bases outside the gene matches: 12. The chain's CDR3 is CASSSQGVWETQYF. The CDR3 coding sequence is TGTGCCAGTTCCTCTCAGGGGGTGTGGGAGACCCAGTACTTC.

The chain employs TRBV6-5 and TRBJ1-4; no reliable D call. V was trimmed by 0 bases and J by 4 bases, leaving 6 bases between them. This CDR3 spans 14 amino acids. Germline CDR1 reads MNHEY; CDR2 reads SVGAGI. The CDR3 reads CASSYSQLNEKLFF. The CDR3, as DNA: TGTGCCAGCAGTTACTCACAGCTTAATGAAAAACTGTTTTTT.

The gene calls are TRBV24-1 and TRBJ2-3; 7 bases match TRBD2. The CDR3 contains 22 residues. The ends lost 4 bases at V and 0 bases at J; junction bases unmatched: 24. Germline V gene lookup returns CDR1 KGHDR and CDR2 SFDVKD. This chain's CDR3 is CATSEGPFGASGISYSTDTQYF. The CDR3, as DNA: TGTGCCACCAGTGAAGGGCCTTTTGGAGCTAGCGGAATATCCTATAGCACAGATACGCAGTATTTT.

The rearrangement joins TRBV6-4 to TRBJ2-3; 8 bases are a match to TRBD2. The CDR3 has 16 amino acids. Germline trimming cut 2 bases from V and 1 base from J; bases unmatched to any gene: 5. Per the germline V gene, CDR1 is MRHNA and CDR2 is SNTAGT. Here the CDR3 DNA reads TGTGCCAGCAGTGACACTCCGGGGGGGGGCACAGATACGCAGTATTTT. This codes for CASSDTPGGGTDTQYF.

The rearrangement joins TRBV6-5 to TRBJ1-1; no clear D. CDR1 and CDR2 (germline): MNHEY, SVGAGI. The CDR3 contains 12 residues. V was clipped by 0 bases and J by 7 bases, with 6 bases between them. This CDR3 is CASSYSLNEAFF. For the CDR3, the DNA is TGTGCCAGCAGTTACTCTCTTAATGAAGCTTTCTTT.

The V and J genes are TRBV7-2 and TRBJ2-1; the D gene is possibly TRBD2 (6 bases). The CDR3 loop spans 14 amino acids. Trimming removed 8 bases from V and 0 bases from J, with 11 bases in between. The V gene's germline CDR1 is SGHTA and CDR2 FQGNSA. The CDR3 is CASGRLVSYNEQFF. CDR3 nucleotides: TGTGCCAGCGGAAGACTAGTCTCCTACAATGAGCAGTTCTTC.

This chain links TRBV19 with TRBJ1-1; maybe TRBD1 (6 bases). From germline, CDR1 is LNHDA and CDR2 SQIVND (reference sequence). Trimming pared 5 bases from V and 4 bases from J, leaving 26 bases between. The CDR3 loop spans 18 amino acids. The CDR3 spells CASSFSGGGLDPGTEAFF. The CDR3 coding sequence is TGTGCCAGTAGTTTCTCTGGGGGCGGACTCGATCCCGGCACTGAAGCTTTCTTT.

The chain carries TRBV2 and TRBJ2-7; perhaps TRBD1 as D (6 bases). Trimming stripped 7 bases from V and 3 bases from J, with 19 bases between. The germline V gene has CDR1 SNHLY and CDR2 FYNNEI. This CDR3 comprises 15 residues. The CDR3 DNA reads TGTGCCAGCATCTTTCCGGGACACGATCGCTACGAGCAGTACTTC. This encodes CASIFPGHDRYEQYF.

This clone was seen at least ten times. The V gene is TRBV12-1, the J gene TRBJ1-4. TRBV12-1 corresponds to a pseudogene. This CDR3 contains 16 residues. The CDR3 is CASSRGTEPTNEKLFF. The CDR3 DNA follows: TGTGCCAGCAGCCGGGGGACTGAGCCAACTAATGAAAAACTGTTTTTT.

The V and J genes are TRBV4-1 and TRBJ2-1; 9 bases agree with TRBD1. Germline CDR1 MGHRA, CDR2 YSYEKL. There are 17 residues in the CDR3. Unmatched junction bases numbered 5, after V lost 2 bases and J lost 0 bases. The CDR3: CASSQTGTGSSYNEQFF. The CDR3 DNA is TGCGCCAGCAGCCAAACCGGGACAGGGAGCTCCTACAATGAGCAGTTCTTC.